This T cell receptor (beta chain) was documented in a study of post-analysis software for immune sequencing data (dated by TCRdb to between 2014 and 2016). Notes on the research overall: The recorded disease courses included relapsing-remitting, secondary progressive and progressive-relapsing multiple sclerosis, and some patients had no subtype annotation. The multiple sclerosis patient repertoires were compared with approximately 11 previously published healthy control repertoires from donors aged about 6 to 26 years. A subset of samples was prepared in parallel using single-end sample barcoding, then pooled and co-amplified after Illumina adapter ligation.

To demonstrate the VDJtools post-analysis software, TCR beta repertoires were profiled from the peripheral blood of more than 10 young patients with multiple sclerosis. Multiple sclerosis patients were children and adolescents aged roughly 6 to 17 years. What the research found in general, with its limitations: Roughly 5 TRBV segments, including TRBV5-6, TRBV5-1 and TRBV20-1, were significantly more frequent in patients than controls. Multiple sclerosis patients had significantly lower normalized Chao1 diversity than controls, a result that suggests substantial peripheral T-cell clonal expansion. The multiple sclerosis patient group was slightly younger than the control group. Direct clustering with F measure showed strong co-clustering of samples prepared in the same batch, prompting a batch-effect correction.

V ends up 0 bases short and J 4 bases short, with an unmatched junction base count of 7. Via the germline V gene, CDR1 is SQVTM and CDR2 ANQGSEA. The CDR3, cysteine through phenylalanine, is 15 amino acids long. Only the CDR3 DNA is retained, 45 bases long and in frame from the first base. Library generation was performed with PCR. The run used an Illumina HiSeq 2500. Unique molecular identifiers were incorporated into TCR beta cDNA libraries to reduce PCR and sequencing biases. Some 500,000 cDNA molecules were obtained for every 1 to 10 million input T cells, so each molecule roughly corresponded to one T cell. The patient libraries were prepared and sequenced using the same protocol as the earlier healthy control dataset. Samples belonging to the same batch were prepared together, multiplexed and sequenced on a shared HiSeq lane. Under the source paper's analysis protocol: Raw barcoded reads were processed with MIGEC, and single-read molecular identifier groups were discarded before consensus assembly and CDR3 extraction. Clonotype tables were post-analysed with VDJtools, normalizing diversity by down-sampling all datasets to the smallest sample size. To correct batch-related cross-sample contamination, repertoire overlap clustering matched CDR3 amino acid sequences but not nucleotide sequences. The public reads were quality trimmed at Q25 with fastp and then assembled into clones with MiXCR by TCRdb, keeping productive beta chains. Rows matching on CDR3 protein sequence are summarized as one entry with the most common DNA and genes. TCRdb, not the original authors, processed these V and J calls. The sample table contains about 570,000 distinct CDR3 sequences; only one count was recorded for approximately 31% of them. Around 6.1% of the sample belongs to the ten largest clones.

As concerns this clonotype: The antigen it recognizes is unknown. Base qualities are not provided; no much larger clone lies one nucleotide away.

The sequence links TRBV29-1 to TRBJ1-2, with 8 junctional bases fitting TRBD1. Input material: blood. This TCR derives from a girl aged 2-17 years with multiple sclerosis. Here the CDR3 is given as CSVEDPGQVFYGYTF. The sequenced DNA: TGCAGCGTTGAAGATCCGGGACAGGTTTTCTATGGCTACACCTTC.